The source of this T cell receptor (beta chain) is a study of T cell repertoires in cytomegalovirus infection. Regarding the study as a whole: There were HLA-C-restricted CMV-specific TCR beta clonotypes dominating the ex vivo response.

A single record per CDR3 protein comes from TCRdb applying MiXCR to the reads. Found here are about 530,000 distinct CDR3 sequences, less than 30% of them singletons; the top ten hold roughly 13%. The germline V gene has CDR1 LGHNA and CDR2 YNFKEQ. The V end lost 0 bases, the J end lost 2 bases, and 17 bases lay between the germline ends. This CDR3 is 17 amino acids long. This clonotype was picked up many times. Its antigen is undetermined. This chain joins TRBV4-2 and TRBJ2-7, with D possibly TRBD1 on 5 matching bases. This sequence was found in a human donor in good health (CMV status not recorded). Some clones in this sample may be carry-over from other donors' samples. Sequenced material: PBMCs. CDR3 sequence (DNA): TGTGCCAGCAGCCAAGATGGAGTAGGGCAGGGCCCCTACGAGCAGTACTTC. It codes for CASSQDGVGQGPYEQYF.